A selection of T cell receptor beta chains follows, all from one sample in a study of cytomegalovirus exposure and HLA in healthy donors. Only in-frame clones appear in the TCRdb table, and some are missing; sequencing was by immunoSEQ multiplex PCR. Among approximately 100,000 clones, 76% were seen once, and the ten largest hold 7.7%. The source material was PBMCs. The source is a woman between 45 and 65 years old in good health and CMV-seropositive. Each CDR3 is given without its conserved first and last residue. Each record gives: D gene, J gene, V gene, CDR3 protein. D genes are given only for firm matches.

d_call: .
j_call: TRBJ1-1
v_call: TRBV21-1
cdr3_aa: ASSRSEAF

d_call: .
j_call: TRBJ1-2
v_call: TRBV7-2
cdr3_aa: ASSPRGSLFHGYGYT

d_call: .
j_call: TRBJ2-7
v_call: TRBV6-1
cdr3_aa: ASSRKVGSSYEQY

d_call: .
j_call: TRBJ1-2
v_call: TRBV19
cdr3_aa: ATPGRGGYT

d_call: TRBD1
j_call: TRBJ2-7
v_call: TRBV2
cdr3_aa: ASNLQGTYEQY

d_call: TRBD2
j_call: TRBJ2-3
v_call: TRBV18
cdr3_aa: ASSPGLANTDTQY

d_call: .
j_call: TRBJ2-1
v_call: TRBV27
cdr3_aa: ASSLSAYNEQF

d_call: TRBD2
j_call: TRBJ2-2
v_call: TRBV11-3
cdr3_aa: ASSPLSGGNTGELF

d_call: TRBD1
j_call: TRBJ2-7
v_call: TRBV12-5
cdr3_aa: ASGPGTGAYEQY

d_call: .
j_call: TRBJ2-5
v_call: TRBV7-8
cdr3_aa: ASSLFARIRETQY

d_call: TRBD2
j_call: TRBJ2-3
v_call: TRBV5-4
cdr3_aa: ASTGTSFPDTQY

d_call: .
j_call: TRBJ1-1
v_call: TRBV2
cdr3_aa: ASSELRQTEAF

d_call: TRBD1
j_call: TRBJ2-3
v_call: TRBV15
cdr3_aa: ATSSQGAPDTQY

d_call: .
j_call: TRBJ2-5
v_call: TRBV5-4
cdr3_aa: ASSLPGY

d_call: .
j_call: TRBJ2-3
v_call: TRBV7-9
cdr3_aa: ASSGSFPSTDTQY

d_call: TRBD2
j_call: TRBJ2-7
v_call: TRBV27
cdr3_aa: ASSKTSARDEQY

d_call: TRBD1
j_call: TRBJ1-2
v_call: TRBV6-5
cdr3_aa: ASRPPGQGYGYT

d_call: .
j_call: TRBJ1-1
v_call: TRBV7-9
cdr3_aa: SSSLRGSLGEAF

d_call: TRBD1
j_call: TRBJ2-1
v_call: TRBV7-3
cdr3_aa: ASSLSGTGLNEQF

d_call: TRBD2
j_call: TRBJ2-1
v_call: TRBV19
cdr3_aa: ASSTGLAGANEQF

d_call: .
j_call: TRBJ2-5
v_call: TRBV29-1
cdr3_aa: SVDRGAVQETQY

d_call: .
j_call: TRBJ1-1
v_call: TRBV7-9
cdr3_aa: ASSYGTTGEAF

d_call: .
j_call: TRBJ1-1
v_call: TRBV2
cdr3_aa: ASSEAPSYTEAF

d_call: .
j_call: TRBJ1-2
v_call: TRBV5-8
cdr3_aa: ASSPDRSNYGYT

d_call: TRBD1
j_call: TRBJ1-1
v_call: TRBV5-1
cdr3_aa: ASSLGPGQGWAEAF

d_call: .
j_call: .
v_call: TRBV27
cdr3_aa: ASKSPGSYEQY

d_call: .
j_call: TRBJ1-1
v_call: TRBV7-2
cdr3_aa: ASSSQENTEAF

d_call: .
j_call: TRBJ1-1
v_call: TRBV28
cdr3_aa: ASSFGGTAGNTEAF

d_call: TRBD1
j_call: TRBJ2-7
v_call: TRBV10-1
cdr3_aa: ASSESWTGNYEQY

d_call: TRBD1
j_call: TRBJ1-1
v_call: TRBV7-2
cdr3_aa: ASSLDRGQGTEAF

d_call: .
j_call: TRBJ2-3
v_call: TRBV11-3
cdr3_aa: ASSLTVTDTQY

d_call: .
j_call: TRBJ2-7
v_call: TRBV6-6
cdr3_aa: ASSYSRDYEQY